One TCR beta chain is described in this entry. Its antigen is not known. This sample was taken from a study of beta chain features in type 1 diabetes. Broader study findings: There was a moderate but significant shortening of TCRB CDR3s in all four CD4+ subsets of Type 1 diabetes patients.

The entirety of the isolated RNA underwent reverse transcription, so expressed TCRB transcripts were sequenced. The protocol was immunoSEQ multiplex PCR, while the TCRdb copy is restricted to in-frame clones and leaves out a portion. The repertoire consists of hundreds of thousands of clones, with roughly 15% occurring once and the leading ten covering less than 0.02%. Germline V gene lookup returns CDR1 PRHDT and CDR2 FYEKMQ (reference sequence). Trimming pared 3 bases from V and 0 bases from J, leaving 9 bases between. The CDR3 has 15 amino acids. The origin of this receptor is a man aged 18-30 years with type 1 diabetes. The V gene is TRBV13, the J gene TRBJ1-3, with D possibly matching TRBD1 (6 bases). Sample: naive CD4+ T cells from blood. CDR3 region: CASSFRTASGNTIYF. CDR3 DNA sequence: TGTGCCAGCAGCTTCCGGACAGCCTCTGGAAACACCATATATTTT.